The 30 T cell receptor beta chains reported below all come from one sample, sequenced in a study of T-cell memory formation after mild COVID-19 (dated by TCRdb to the early 2020s). The library was produced with 5' RACE. Sequencing relied on an Illumina NovaSeq 6000. TCRdb ran its own pipeline on the public reads, namely fastp trimming at Q25 and MiXCR clone calling, and kept in-frame beta chains. Identical CDR3 proteins give one entry, which carries the most common genes and DNA. Across this sample there are 530,000 or so distinct CDR3 sequences, with around 16% seen only once. In total, the top ten clones hold roughly 7.7% of the sample. The specimen was PBMCs or a T cell subset sorted from them (not recorded which). The receptors were sampled from an adult woman who had mild COVID-19 (a few samples of this study predate the infection). The sample titles of this study are shuffled in the database, so cell type and time point are left out; the donor was told from shared clones.

The gene calls are TRBV7-9 and TRBJ1-2; no definite D call. With 6 bases removed from V and 7 bases from J, the gap between germline ends came to 18 bases. The germline V gene has CDR1 SEHNR and CDR2 FQNEAQ (reference sequence). This CDR3 has 14 amino acids. The CDR3 nucleotides are TGTGCCAGCAGGCTCGGACCCCTGCACGGTGGCTACACCTTC. This sequence encodes CASRLGPLHGGYTF.

This clonotype was observed a few times. V gene TRBV5-1 combines with J gene TRBJ1-4; D may be TRBD1 (6 bases). This CDR3 contains 14 residues. Trimming shortened V by 4 bases and J by 6 bases, and 13 bases separated the two germline ends. Germline CDR1 reads SGHRS; CDR2 reads YFSETQ. The chain's CDR3 is CASSAGHLDEKLFF. CDR3 nucleotides: TGCGCCAGCAGCGCGGGACATCTCGATGAAAAACTGTTTTTT. Filled out from reference TRBV5-1 and TRBJ1-4, the complete variable domain reads KAGVTQTPRYLIKTRGQQVTLSCSPISGHRSVSWYQQTPGQGLQFLFEYFSETQRNKGNFPGRFSGRQFSNSRSEMNVSTLELGDSALYLCASSAGHLDEKLFFGSGTQLSVL.

This clonotype was counted a few times. The V call is TRBV5-8, the J call TRBJ2-2; D not resolved. Germline V gene data show CDR1 as SGHTS and CDR2 as YDEGEE. This CDR3 is 17 amino acids long. V was cut by 4 bases and J by 2 bases, with 18 bases left in between. This CDR3 is CASSPALGTLNTGELFF. The CDR3 DNA sequence: TGTGCCAGCAGCCCGGCACTCGGTACTCTAAACACCGGGGAGCTGTTTTTT.

This chain joins TRBV20-1 and TRBJ2-3; maybe TRBD2 (6 bases). CDR1 DFQATT and CDR2 SNEGSKA come from the germline V gene (reference sequence). The CDR3 extends over 14 amino acids. The V end lost 3 bases, the J end lost 2 bases, and 12 bases lay between the germline ends. CDR3 in amino acids: CSASGGETTDTQYF. CDR3 bases: TGCAGTGCTAGCGGGGGAGAAACCACAGATACGCAGTATTTT.

The table lists this clonotype with a few counts. The rearrangement links TRBV7-2 to TRBJ1-5; TRBD1 aligns across 7 bases. V lost 1 base and J lost 4; bases outside the gene matches: 1. This CDR3 has 14 amino acids. The germline V gene encodes CDR1 SGHTA and CDR2 FQGNSA. The CDR3: CASSLEGQNQPQHF. The CDR3 DNA follows: TGTGCCAGCAGCTTAGAGGGACAGAATCAGCCCCAGCATTTT.

At least ten counts were recorded for this clonotype. This CDR3 reads CASKGGDQETQYF. CDR3 coding DNA: TGCGCCAGCAAAGGCGGGGACCAAGAGACCCAGTACTTC. V and J are TRBV5-1 and TRBJ2-5, with a possible D match to TRBD2 (6 bases). This CDR3 is built from 13 residues. Germline-derived CDR1 and CDR2 are SGHRS and YFSETQ. The V end was cut by 6 bases, the J end by 0 bases, with 9 bases between.

The chain uses TRBV7-9 and TRBJ1-1; D uncertain. The CDR3 runs to 12 residues. The germline gives CDR1 SEHNR, CDR2 FQNEAQ (reference sequence). V dropped 3 bases and J dropped 6 bases, with 8 bases sitting between them. CDR3 sequence reads: CASSFWTSEAFF. For the CDR3, the DNA is TGTGCCAGCAGCTTTTGGACGTCTGAAGCTTTCTTT.

This clonotype has more than one count but fewer than ten. The rearrangement joins TRBV6-5 to TRBJ2-7; TRBD1 matches at 10 bases. J gave up 3 bases and V 2 bases, and 7 bases lay outside the gene matches. The CDR3 length is 16 residues. The V gene's germline CDR1 is MNHEY and CDR2 SVGAGI. CDR3 region: CASSYGLRDRGYEQYF. The CDR3 bases are TGTGCCAGCAGTTACGGACTCCGGGACAGGGGCTACGAGCAGTACTTC.

This clonotype has only a few counts. J is TRBJ1-4 and V is TRBV15; the D is unclear. Trimming took off 2 bases at V and 2 bases at J, with 15 bases between the two ends. Germline assignment: CDR1 LNHNV and CDR2 YYDKDF (reference sequence). The length of the CDR3 is 17 residues. The CDR3 DNA reads as TGTGCCACCAGCAGAAAATCCATACTGGCGACTAATGAAAAACTGTTTTTT. Encoded protein: CATSRKSILATNEKLFF.

This clonotype was seen a handful of times. The chain has TRBV4-1 and TRBJ2-3; D not resolved. The CDR3 extends over 14 amino acids. CDR1 and CDR2 (germline): MGHRA, YSYEKL. V was clipped by 0 bases and J by 8 bases, with 12 bases between them. The CDR3 coding sequence is TGCGCCAGCAGCCAAGATAACCAGCCCTTTACGCAGTATTTT. Protein: CASSQDNQPFTQYF.

The chain is built from TRBV18 and TRBJ2-7; 7 bases line up with TRBD1. From germline, CDR1 is KGHSH and CDR2 LQKENI. The J segment lost 4 bases and the V segment lost 3 bases, leaving 9 bases of the junction unmatched. CDR3 length equals 15 residues. The CDR3 DNA sequence: TGTGCCAGCTCACCGGGACAGATAAAAATTTACGAGCAGTACTTC. Amino acids: CASSPGQIKIYEQYF.

The chain links TRBV7-9 to TRBJ1-2; 9 bases align to TRBD1. Germline V gene lookup returns CDR1 SEHNR and CDR2 FQNEAQ (reference sequence). This CDR3 is built from 14 residues. Trimming cost V 5 bases and J 8 bases; bases outside gene matches: 9. The DNA of the CDR3 is TGTGCCAGCAGCCAATTAGGACAGGGGACCGGCTACACCTTC. It codes for CASSQLGQGTGYTF.

The V call is TRBV12-3 or TRBV12-4, the J call TRBJ2-1; 8 nucleotides align to TRBD1. After removal of 5 bases from V and 8 bases from J, the junction contained 8 bases not matched to a gene. This CDR3 is 14 amino acids long. CDR3 sequence reads: CASSRAGTGYEQFF. For the CDR3, the DNA is TGTGCCAGCAGTCGCGCCGGGACAGGATATGAGCAGTTCTTC.

The chain uses TRBV12-3 or TRBV12-4 and TRBJ2-7; the D gene is possibly TRBD1 (6 bases). The CDR3 extends over 15 amino acids. Trimming removed 5 bases from V and 0 bases from J, with 14 bases in between. CDR3 in DNA: TGTGCCAGCAGTCCCCAGGGGCTAGCCTCCTACGAGCAGTACTTC. Amino acid sequence: CASSPQGLASYEQYF.

This clonotype was observed at least ten times. The genes are TRBV20-1 and TRBJ2-7, with 8 bases aligning to TRBD1. V lost 0 bases to trimming and J lost 3 bases; unmatched junction nucleotides: 1. Germline assignment: CDR1 DFQATT and CDR2 SNEGSKA (reference sequence). The CDR3 extends over 13 amino acids. In DNA form, the CDR3 reads TGCAGTGCTAGAGAGGACAGGGACTACGAGCAGTACTTC. Its protein product is CSAREDRDYEQYF.

In this sample, this clonotype turned up a few times. The gene calls are TRBV6-6 and TRBJ1-2; 7 bases map to TRBD1. The CDR3 has 16 amino acids. V shed 5 bases and J 4 bases; nucleotides not matched to a gene: 13. Germline V CDR1 and CDR2: MNHNY, SVGAGI (reference sequence). The CDR3: CASSQADNRGGYGYTF. CDR3 sequence (DNA): TGTGCCAGCAGTCAAGCGGACAACAGGGGTGGCTATGGCTACACCTTC.

The rearrangement uses TRBV29-1 and TRBJ1-4; TRBD1 aligns across 10 bases. CDR3 length: 14 amino acids. V was pared by 4 bases and J by 3 bases, with 2 bases of the junction left unmatched. Germline V gene lookup returns CDR1 SQVTM and CDR2 ANQGSEA. The CDR3 bases are TGCAGCGTTGGGGACAGGGGACCTAATGAAAAACTGTTTTTT. It is translated as CSVGDRGPNEKLFF. The entire variable domain, with the rest obtained from reference TRBV29-1 and TRBJ1-4, is as follows: SAVISQKPSRDICQRGTSLTIQCQVDSQVTMMFWYRQQPGQSLTLIATANQGSEATYESGFVIDKFPISRPNLTFSTLTVSNMSPEDSSIYLCSVGDRGPNEKLFFGSGTQLSVL.

The J gene is TRBJ1-2, the V gene TRBV5-6; D unclear. The length of the CDR3 is 11 residues. Trimming took 6 bases from V and 4 from J, leaving 7 bases between them. Germline loops: CDR1 SGHDT, CDR2 YYEEEE. The CDR3, as DNA: TGTGCCAGCATACTAGTCTATGGCTACACCTTC. Residues: CASILVYGYTF. The variable domain in full, completed from reference TRBV5-6 and TRBJ1-2, reads DAGVTQSPTHLIKTRGQQVTLRCSPKSGHDTVSWYQQALGQGPQFIFQYYEEEERQRGNFPDRFSGHQFPNYSSELNVNALLLGDSALYLCASILVYGYTFGSGTRLTVV.

This clonotype was observed a few times. The V call is TRBV25-1, the J call TRBJ2-7, with 7 nucleotides matching TRBD1. CDR3 length equals 14 residues. Trimming cost V 2 bases and J 2 bases; bases outside gene matches: 3. The germline gives CDR1 MGHDK, CDR2 SYGVNS. The CDR3 sequence is CASSERDRTYEQYF. The CDR3 DNA follows: TGTGCCAGCAGTGAACGGGACAGAACCTACGAGCAGTACTTC.

Only a few counts were recorded for this clonotype. The J gene is TRBJ2-4, the V gene TRBV5-4; perhaps TRBD1 as D (7 bases). The length of the CDR3 is 13 residues. V lost 4 bases and J lost 12, with 17 bases in between. Germline V gene data show CDR1 as SGHNT and CDR2 as YYREEE (reference sequence). The CDR3 region is CASSPGGTVTQYF. In DNA form, the CDR3 reads TGTGCCAGCAGCCCGGGCGGGACAGTCACTCAGTACTTC.

The rearrangement joins TRBV4-1 to TRBJ2-5, with D tentatively TRBD2 (6 bases). The CDR3 runs to 17 residues. Trimming stripped 1 base from V and 2 bases from J, with 17 bases between. Germline CDR1 reads MGHRA; CDR2 reads YSYEKL. CDR3 nucleotides: TGCGCCAGCAGCCAAGGCCCCTCGCGGGGTCGGCAAGAGACCCAGTACTTC. It translates to CASSQGPSRGRQETQYF.

This clonotype was observed a few times. J is TRBJ1-6 and V is TRBV15, with TRBD1 as a possible D gene (5 bases). Germline V gene sequence: CDR1 LNHNV, CDR2 YYDKDF (reference sequence). V was shortened by 1 base and J by 7 bases, with 8 bases between the two germline ends. The CDR3 extends over 14 amino acids. The CDR3 loop is CATSRGGVNSPLHF. CDR3 DNA: TGTGCCACCAGCAGAGGGGGGGTCAATTCACCCCTCCACTTT.

The chain employs TRBV21-1 and TRBJ1-5; the table's D call of TRBD1 was not tested on the DNA. TRBV21-1 is a documented pseudogene. CDR3 length equals 17 residues. The CDR3 DNA reads TGTGCCAGCAGCAAATATCTGGGACAGCCTAGCAATCAGCCCCAGCATTTT. This encodes CASSKYLGQPSNQPQHF.

This chain uses TRBV6-5 with TRBJ2-7; D is uncertain. The germline V gene has CDR1 MNHEY and CDR2 SVGAGI. Between the trimmed V and J ends, which lost 7 bases and 2 bases, there was a span of 9 bases. CDR3 length: 12 residues. The CDR3, as DNA: TGTGCCAGCACGAGCTGGGCCTACGAGCAGTACTTC. Translated: CASTSWAYEQYF.

Note on this clonotype: Sequence at one end of the junction differs from germline and may be a read error. This chain uses TRBV5-1 with TRBJ2-7, with TRBD2 matching over 7 bases. Germline CDR1 and CDR2: SGHRS and YFSETQ. This CDR3 region has 13 residues. The CDR3 loop is CASSLGGEGEQHF. CDR3 nucleotide sequence: TGCGCCAGCAGCTTGGGAGGGGAGGGAGAGCAGCACTTC. The full variable domain, rest sourced from reference TRBV5-1 and TRBJ2-7, is KAGVTQTPRYLIKTRGQQVTLSCSPISGHRSVSWYQQTPGQGLQFLFEYFSETQRNKGNFPGRFSGRQFSNSRSEMNVSTLELGDSALYLCASSLGGEGEQHFGPGTRLTVT.

In this sample, this clonotype turned up a few times. The chain joins TRBV3-1 to TRBJ2-1; perhaps TRBD1 as D (5 bases). CDR1 is LGHDT and CDR2 is YNNKEL in the germline V gene (reference sequence). CDR3 size: 16 residues. V lost 2 bases to trimming and J lost 6 bases, with 17 bases between them. CDR3 amino acids: CASSQSLSRGGNEQFF. CDR3 nucleotide sequence: TGTGCCAGCAGCCAATCCCTTTCTAGGGGCGGCAATGAGCAGTTCTTC.

The V gene is TRBV7-6, the J gene TRBJ2-1, with 9 bases fitting TRBD2. Germline V gene lookup returns CDR1 SGHVS and CDR2 FNYEAQ. Trimming took 5 bases from V and 2 from J; bases not matched to a gene: 7. There are 16 residues in the CDR3. The CDR3 nucleotides are TGTGCCAGCAGCATAATAGCGGGAGAAACCTACAATGAGCAGTTCTTC. This codes for CASSIIAGETYNEQFF.

The J gene is TRBJ1-2, the V gene TRBV7-8; D is undetermined. V lost 6 bases and J lost 6, with 17 bases in between. Germline values: CDR1 SGHVS, CDR2 FQNEAQ. This CDR3 is built from 14 residues. The CDR3 nucleotides read TGTGCCAGCAGTCCCCGAGTGGGGTGGGATGGCTACACCTTC. Translating it yields CASSPRVGWDGYTF. Full variable domain (outside the CDR3, taken from reference TRBV7-8 and TRBJ1-2): GAGVSQSPRYKVAKRGQDVALRCDPISGHVSLFWYQQALGQGPEFLTYFQNEAQLDKSGLPSDRFFAERPEGSVSTLKIQRTQQEDSAVYLCASSPRVGWDGYTFGSGTRLTVV.

Only a few counts were recorded for this clonotype. The chain recombines TRBV4-2 with TRBJ2-7, with TRBD2 matching over 13 bases. In germline, CDR1 is LGHNA, CDR2 YNFKEQ. The V and J ends lost 3 bases and 3 bases, in that order; junction bases with no gene match: 11. This CDR3 has 18 amino acids. In DNA, the CDR3 is TGTGCCAGCAGCCACCCGGGGACTAGCGGGACGGGGCGCTACGAGCAGTACTTC. This gives the protein CASSHPGTSGTGRYEQYF.

This clonotype was seen a handful of times. This chain uses TRBV10-3 with TRBJ2-3; possibly TRBD2 for D (6 bases). Germline V lookup: CDR1 ENHRY, CDR2 SYGVKD. Between the trimmed V and J ends, which lost 4 bases and 0 bases, there was a span of 11 bases. CDR3 size: 15 residues. The CDR3 nucleotides are TGTGCCATCAGTGGGCCAGGGACTAGCACAGATACGCAGTATTTT. As protein: CAISGPGTSTDTQYF.